A selection of T cell receptor beta chains follows, all from one sample in a study of PD-L1 blockade in urothelial cancer. Here immunoSEQ multiplex PCR was the method, and the copy in TCRdb shows in-frame clones only, minus some. The table has over 70,000 clones, roughly 85% seen once. Specimen: PBMCs, collected around atezolizumab (anti-PD-L1) treatment. Every receptor here comes from a man between 65 and 79 years old with urothelial cancer. Each CDR3 is given with its conserved first and last residue. Each record gives: J gene, V gene, D gene, clone size, CDR3 protein, CDR3 DNA. The D gene is left open where the match is weak. For some rows the clone size is stated as once, few or many, or as a class when expanded; others skip it.

j_call: TRBJ1-2
v_call: TRBV9
d_call: TRBD1
clone_size: NA
cdr3_aa: CASSVSHRGSGYGYTF
cdr3_nt: TGTGCCAGCAGCGTCTCCCACAGGGGATCGGGGTATGGCTACACCTTC

j_call: TRBJ1-6
v_call: TRBV5-4
d_call: NA
clone_size: NA
cdr3_aa: CASSLDRDSPLHF
cdr3_nt: TGTGCCAGCAGCTTGGACAGGGATTCACCCCTCCACTTT

j_call: TRBJ1-1
v_call: TRBV28
d_call: NA
clone_size: NA
cdr3_aa: CASSAGGGSTEAFF
cdr3_nt: TGTGCCAGCAGCGCGGGGGGGGGTTCGACTGAAGCTTTCTTT

j_call: TRBJ1-2
v_call: TRBV6-1
d_call: NA
clone_size: NA
cdr3_aa: CASSEAGVYGYTF
cdr3_nt: TGTGCCAGCAGTGAAGCAGGGGTCTATGGCTACACCTTC

j_call: TRBJ1-2
v_call: TRBV7-3
d_call: NA
clone_size: once
cdr3_aa: CASSLGGGSYGYTF
cdr3_nt: TGTGCCAGCAGCTTGGGAGGGGGAAGCTATGGCTACACCTTC

j_call: TRBJ2-3
v_call: TRBV12-5
d_call: NA
clone_size: NA
cdr3_aa: CASGLSEGTQYF
cdr3_nt: TGTGCTAGTGGTTTGAGCGAGGGTACGCAGTATTTT

j_call: TRBJ1-5
v_call: TRBV12-5
d_call: TRBD1
clone_size: NA
cdr3_aa: CASGGGQGSNQPQHF
cdr3_nt: TGTGCTAGTGGTGGCGGACAGGGCAGCAATCAGCCCCAGCATTTT

j_call: TRBJ2-4
v_call: TRBV7-8
d_call: NA
clone_size: NA
cdr3_aa: CASSAVRGAKNIQYF
cdr3_nt: TGTGCCAGCAGCGCCGTAAGGGGGGCCAAAAACATTCAGTACTTC

j_call: TRBJ2-1
v_call: TRBV29-1
d_call: TRBD2
clone_size: NA
cdr3_aa: CSGGLSLSYNEQFF
cdr3_nt: TGCAGCGGGGGACTATCCCTCTCCTACAATGAGCAGTTCTTC

j_call: TRBJ1-4
v_call: TRBV4-3
d_call: TRBD1
clone_size: NA
cdr3_aa: CASSPVGPGQGASTNEKLFF
cdr3_nt: TGCGCCAGCAGCCCGGTGGGACCGGGACAGGGGGCTTCTACTAATGAAAAACTGTTTTTT

j_call: TRBJ1-5
v_call: TRBV11-2
d_call: NA
clone_size: NA
cdr3_aa: CASSGRGNNQPQHF
cdr3_nt: TGTGCCAGCAGTGGCAGGGGCAACAATCAGCCCCAGCATTTT

j_call: TRBJ2-3
v_call: TRBV11-2
d_call: TRBD2
clone_size: NA
cdr3_aa: CASSLRGAGDPTDTQYF
cdr3_nt: TGTGCCAGCAGCTTACGTGGGGCGGGAGACCCAACAGATACGCAGTATTTT

j_call: TRBJ2-2
v_call: TRBV9
d_call: NA
clone_size: NA
cdr3_aa: CASSVLPGELFF
cdr3_nt: TGTGCCAGCAGCGTCCTCCCCGGGGAGCTGTTTTTT

j_call: TRBJ2-2
v_call: TRBV30
d_call: NA
clone_size: NA
cdr3_aa: CAWFGGGELFF
cdr3_nt: TGTGCCTGGTTCGGGGGCGGGGAGCTGTTTTTT

j_call: TRBJ1-1
v_call: TRBV5-1
d_call: TRBD1
clone_size: NA
cdr3_aa: CASSLTGALGAPSF
cdr3_nt: TGCGCCAGCAGCTTGACAGGGGCGCTGGGAGCCCCATCTTTT

j_call: TRBJ1-5
v_call: TRBV28
d_call: NA
clone_size: NA
cdr3_aa: CASSPERDSNQPQHF
cdr3_nt: TGTGCCAGCAGTCCCGAGCGGGACAGCAATCAGCCCCAGCATTTT

j_call: TRBJ2-3
v_call: TRBV7-3
d_call: NA
clone_size: NA
cdr3_aa: CASNRGGQYF
cdr3_nt: TGTGCCAGCAACCGGGGAGGGCAGTATTTT

j_call: TRBJ1-2
v_call: TRBV6-1
d_call: NA
clone_size: NA
cdr3_aa: CASSQGGAHNYGYTF
cdr3_nt: TGTGCCAGCAGCCAAGGGGGGGCGCATAACTATGGCTACACCTTC

j_call: TRBJ2-7
v_call: TRBV7-2
d_call: NA
clone_size: NA
cdr3_aa: CASSDRGGTYEQYF
cdr3_nt: TGTGCCAGCAGCGACAGGGGAGGGACCTACGAGCAGTACTTC

j_call: TRBJ2-4
v_call: TRBV5-6
d_call: NA
clone_size: NA
cdr3_aa: CASSFGLLRDSPPGNIQYF
cdr3_nt: TGTGCCAGCAGCTTTGGGCTACTGCGGGACAGTCCCCCCGGAAACATTCAGTACTTC

j_call: TRBJ1-3
v_call: TRBV5-8
d_call: NA
clone_size: NA
cdr3_aa: CASSLAFGSSGNTIYF
cdr3_nt: TGTGCCAGCAGCTTGGCCTTTGGGAGCTCTGGAAACACCATATATTTT